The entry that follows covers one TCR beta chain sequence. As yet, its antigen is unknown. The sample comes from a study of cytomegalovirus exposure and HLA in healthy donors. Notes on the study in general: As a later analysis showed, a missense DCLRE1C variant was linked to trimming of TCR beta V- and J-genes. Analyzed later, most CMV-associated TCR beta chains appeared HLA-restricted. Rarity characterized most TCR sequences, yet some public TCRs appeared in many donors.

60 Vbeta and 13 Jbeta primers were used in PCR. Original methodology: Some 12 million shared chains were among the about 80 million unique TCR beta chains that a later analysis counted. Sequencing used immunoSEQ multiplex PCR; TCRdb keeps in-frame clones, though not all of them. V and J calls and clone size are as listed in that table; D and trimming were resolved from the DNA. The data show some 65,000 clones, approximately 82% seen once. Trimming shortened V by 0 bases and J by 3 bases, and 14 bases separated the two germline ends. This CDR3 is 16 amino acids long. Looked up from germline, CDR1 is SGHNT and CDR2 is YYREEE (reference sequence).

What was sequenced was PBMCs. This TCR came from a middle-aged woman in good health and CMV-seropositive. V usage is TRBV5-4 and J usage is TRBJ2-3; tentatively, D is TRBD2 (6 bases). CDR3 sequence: CASSLEGGIRTDTQYF. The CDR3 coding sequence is TGTGCCAGCAGCTTGGAGGGCGGGATAAGGACAGATACGCAGTATTTT.